Listed below are T cell receptor beta chains from one sample, sequenced in a study of blood T cell repertoires in COVID-19. Assay used: immunoSEQ multiplex PCR; TCRdb lists only in-frame clones, some missing. This sample has around 120,000 clones; around three quarters occur once, and the top ten carry about 6.6%. Sequencing input: peripheral blood. All receptors derive from a man aged 65-85 years with acute or convalescent COVID-19. Both conserved end residues are part of each CDR3. The D gene is left open where the match is weak. Expanded clones get a size class; other rows say once, few or many, or leave the size out.

j_gene | d_gene | v_gene | abundance | CDR3nt | CDR3aa
TRBJ1-2 | . | TRBV2 | . | TGTGCCAGCCCAGGGGACTATGGCTACACCTTC | CASPGDYGYTF
TRBJ2-4 | . | TRBV19 | many | TGTGCCACACGACGGGATTTAGCCAAAAACATTCAGTACTTC | CATRRDLAKNIQYF
TRBJ2-1 | . | TRBV29-1 | . | TGCAGCGTTGACAGCTACAATGAGCAGTTCTTC | CSVDSYNEQFF
TRBJ1-2 | TRBD1 | TRBV6-2/TRBV6-3 | . | TGTGCCAGCAGTCGGACAGGGCTTAACTATGGCTACACCTTC | CASSRTGLNYGYTF
TRBJ2-2 | TRBD1 | TRBV5-1 | . | TGCGCCAGCAGCTTGGTTGAGACAGGGTCCGGGGAGCTGTTTTTT | CASSLVETGSGELFF
TRBJ2-3 | TRBD2 | TRBV7-2 | . | TGTGCCAGCAGCTTTAGCGGGGGGGCCTGGGATACGCAGTATTTT | CASSFSGGAWDTQYF
TRBJ2-7 | TRBD1 | TRBV5-1 | . | TGCGCCAGCAGCTCTGGGGGGACAGGGGGCGTCTACGAGCAGTACTTC | CASSSGGTGGVYEQYF
TRBJ2-1 | . | TRBV12-5 | . | TGTGCTAGTGGTTTGGTACCCCCGAGCTCCTACAATGAGCAGTTCTTC | CASGLVPPSSYNEQFF
TRBJ2-2 | . | TRBV6-6 | . | TGTGCCAGCACCCTCACGGGGGAGCGGCCCGGGGAGCTGTTTTTT | CASTLTGERPGELFF
TRBJ2-3 | . | TRBV6-6 | . | TGTGCCAGCAGTTACTCGCGTACTTCAGATACGCAGTATTTT | CASSYSRTSDTQYF
TRBJ1-6 | . | TRBV19 | . | TGTGCCAGTAGTCCGGCGACTGATTACCCGAATTCACCCCTCCACTTT | CASSPATDYPNSPLHF
TRBJ2-3 | TRBD1 | TRBV7-8 | . | TGTGCCAGCAGCTCAGGACAGGGGGCGGGTGATACGCAGTATTTT | CASSSGQGAGDTQYF
TRBJ2-5 | TRBD2 | TRBV2 | once | TGTGCCAGCAGCCCTGGTTTTGCGGGGGTGGAGACCCAGTACTTC | CASSPGFAGVETQYF
TRBJ1-5 | . | TRBV6-6 | few | TGTGCCAGCAGTCCGGGGTGGGGCAATCAGCCCCAGCATTTT | CASSPGWGNQPQHF
TRBJ2-3 | TRBD2 | TRBV19 | once | TGTGCCAGTAGTGCCCGTCCCGGGACTAGCGGCTCCATGGCAGATACGCAGTATTTT | CASSARPGTSGSMADTQYF
TRBJ1-6 | TRBD1 | TRBV10-3 | few | TGTGCCATCAGTTATGGACAGGGGGGTAATTCACCCCTCCACTTT | CAISYGQGGNSPLHF
TRBJ2-5 | TRBD1 | TRBV5-6 | . | TGTGCCAGCAGCTCCCTGGACAGGGACCAAGAGACCCAGTACTTC | CASSSLDRDQETQYF
TRBJ2-1 | . | TRBV20-1 | . | TGCAGTGCTAGCGTGTGGCCGCCGCAGTTCTTC | CSASVWPPQFF
TRBJ1-2 | . | TRBV3-1/TRBV3-2 | . | TGTGCCAGCAGCCAGGCAGGGCGGGGCTACACCTTC | CASSQAGRGYTF
TRBJ2-3 | TRBD2 | TRBV6-5 | . | TGTGCCAGCAGTTTTCAGCGGGGGGGAATAGATACGCAGTATTTT | CASSFQRGGIDTQYF
TRBJ1-2 | TRBD1 | TRBV20-1 | . | TGCAGTGCTAGTAACAGGGGGCGTGCATCCTATGGCTACACCTTC | CSASNRGRASYGYTF
TRBJ1-2 | . | TRBV11-2 | . | TGTGCCAGCAGCCAGATCCAGCGGACAGCCTACACCTTC | CASSQIQRTAYTF
TRBJ2-7 | . | TRBV7-8 | . | TGTGCCAGCAGCTTAGGCAGGGGTCCCTACGAGCAGTACTTC | CASSLGRGPYEQYF
TRBJ2-7 | TRBD2 | TRBV7-3 | . | TGTGCCAGCAGCCCTGGGCGGGAGCAACACGAGCAGTACTTC | CASSPGREQHEQYF
TRBJ1-3 | . | TRBV4-2 | . | TGTGCCAGCAGCCAAGATTCGACAGGCCAGGGAAGATTTGGAAACACCATATATTTT | CASSQDSTGQGRFGNTIYF
TRBJ2-7 | TRBD2 | TRBV4-2 | . | TGTGCCAGCAGCCAAGGGCAGGTGGGTAGCGGGGTTGAGCAGTACTTC | CASSQGQVGSGVEQYF
TRBJ2-1 | . | TRBV15 | . | TGTGCCACCAGCAGAGACAGAGCGGACAGTGCAGCGTTCTTC | CATSRDRADSAAFF
TRBJ2-3 | TRBD1 | TRBV25-1 | . | TGTGCCAGCAGTGTTGACAGGGGGTATACAGATACGCAGTATTTT | CASSVDRGYTDTQYF
TRBJ1-1 | . | TRBV3-1/TRBV3-2 | . | TGTGCCAGCAGCCAGAGCGGGCGGGATCGGGCTTTCTTT | CASSQSGRDRAFF
TRBJ2-1 | . | TRBV7-9 | . | TGTGCCAGCAGCCGACCCCAGGGCGAGCAGTTCTTC | CASSRPQGEQFF
TRBJ2-6 | . | TRBV25-1 | . | TGTGCCAGCAGTAGGGCAGGGATCAGGTCTGGGGCCAACGTCCTGACTTTC | CASSRAGIRSGANVLTF
TRBJ2-1 | TRBD2 | TRBV7-9 | . | TGTGCCAGCAGCGGGACGGGACTAGCGGTCAATGAGCAGTTCTTC | CASSGTGLAVNEQFF
TRBJ1-1 | TRBD1 | TRBV18 | . | TGTGCCAGCTCACGGGACAGGGGGCAGGTAGGCACTGAAGCTTTCTTT | CASSRDRGQVGTEAFF
TRBJ2-6 | . | TRBV15 | . | TGTGCCACCAGGGAGGACGGCAGCTCTGGGGCCAACGTCCTGACTTTC | CATREDGSSGANVLTF
TRBJ1-4 | . | TRBV5-6 | . | TGTGCCAGCAGTGTGGACAGAACTAATGAAAAACTGTTTTTT | CASSVDRTNEKLFF
TRBJ2-3 | TRBD1 | TRBV18 | few | TGTGCCAGCTCACTTCTCGAGGGGGCGCCCACAGATACGCAGTATTTT | CASSLLEGAPTDTQYF
TRBJ2-1 | TRBD2 | TRBV6-5 | . | TGTGCCAGCAGTTACTCGGCAGCGGGAGGGGACCATGAGCAGTTCTTC | CASSYSAAGGDHEQFF
TRBJ2-3 | TRBD2 | TRBV7-2 | . | TGTGCCAGCAGCAAACCTAGCGGGAGCTTCACAGATACGCAGTATTTT | CASSKPSGSFTDTQYF
TRBJ1-1 | . | TRBV12-5 | . | TGTGCTAGTTCAATGTTTGCGGGACCTGAAGCTTTCTTT | CASSMFAGPEAFF
TRBJ2-1 | . | TRBV5-4 | . | TGTGCCAGCAGCTCCCGGGAGGGACAGGGCAGGCCACAGTTCTTC | CASSSREGQGRPQFF
TRBJ2-1 | . | TRBV19 | . | TGTGCCAGTAGTATCCTGGGGCTCCTAAACAATGAGCAGTTCTTC | CASSILGLLNNEQFF